One and the same sample provided the 5 T cell receptor beta chains below, sequenced in a study of vaccination effects on CD4 cells after COVID-19. It was after approximately 10 days of culture that CD4+ T cells were isolated. Two-dose BNT162b2 or mRNA-1273 vaccination was given to participants. Only in-frame clones appear in the TCRdb table, and some are missing; sequencing was by immunoSEQ multiplex PCR. The table includes about 66,000 clones, approximately 79% detected once. No antigens are known for them. The source material was CD4+ T cells from PBMCs cultured without peptide, sampled after COVID-19 vaccination. These receptors were obtained from a human donor who received a COVID-19 vaccine.

The chain uses TRBV5-8 and TRBJ1-1; tentatively, D is TRBD1 (5 bases). V was trimmed by 0 bases and J by 4 bases, leaving 13 bases between them. CDR3 size: 15 residues. The germline CDR1 and CDR2 sequences are SGHTS and YDEGEE. CDR3 region: CASSLVPEQGTEAFF. The CDR3 DNA follows: TGTGCCAGCAGCTTGGTCCCAGAGCAGGGCACTGAAGCTTTCTTT.

This clone was detected only once. V gene TRBV11-2 combines with J gene TRBJ1-5, with D unresolved. V shed 0 bases and J shed 8 bases, with 11 bases lying between them. Per the germline V gene, CDR1 is SGHAT and CDR2 is FQNNGV. There are 14 residues in the CDR3. The CDR3 nucleotides are TGTGCCAGCAGCTTAGATCTGGAAATCAAGCCCCAGCATTTT. Translation: CASSLDLEIKPQHF.

The rearrangement joins TRBV30 to TRBJ1-6; TRBD1 matches at 7 bases. The germline gives CDR1 GTSNPN, CDR2 SVGIG (reference sequence). The CDR3 sequence is 14 residues long. The ends lost 3 bases at V and 7 bases at J; junction bases unmatched: 6. The CDR3 spells CAWRTTGLNSPLHF. In DNA, the CDR3 is TGTGCCTGGAGGACGACAGGGTTGAATTCACCCCTCCACTTT.

The chain is built from TRBV19 and TRBJ2-5; D ambiguous. Germline values: CDR1 LNHDA, CDR2 SQIVND (reference sequence). Trimming removed 1 base at V and 3 bases at J, with 9 bases between. This CDR3 has 14 amino acids. Written as DNA, the CDR3 is TGTGCCAGTAGTATAGTAGGCATAGAAGAGACCCAGTACTTC. The encoded protein is CASSIVGIEETQYF.

CDR3 sequence reads: CASSLPGTVQETQYF. The CDR3 DNA reads TGCGCCAGCAGCTTGCCAGGGACCGTCCAAGAGACCCAGTACTTC. The genes are TRBV5-1 and TRBJ2-5; tentatively, D is TRBD1 or TRBD2 (5 bases each). Germline V lookup: CDR1 SGHRS, CDR2 YFSETQ. V lost 1 base, J lost 1 base, and 11 bases lay in between. The CDR3 is 15 amino acids.